The 9 T cell receptor beta chains below come from one sample, sequenced in a study of blood T cell repertoires in COVID-19. Measured with immunoSEQ multiplex PCR; TCRdb has only the in-frame clones, and not every one. Among approximately 210,000 clones listed, 83% were seen once. Sequences were obtained from peripheral blood. The receptors were gathered from a middle-aged woman with active or convalescent COVID-19.

The chain employs TRBV2 and TRBJ2-7, with D possibly matching TRBD1 (6 bases). V dropped 4 bases and J dropped 7 bases, with 14 bases sitting between them. Germline assignment: CDR1 SNHLY and CDR2 FYNNEI. The CDR3 is 13 residues long. The CDR3 here is CASSVGQGSEQYF. DNA for the CDR3: TGTGCCAGCAGTGTGGGACAAGGGTCGGAGCAGTACTTC.

The rearrangement links TRBV21-1 to TRBJ1-2; TRBD1, as called in the table, went unchecked against the DNA. TRBV21-1 is a pseudogene. The CDR3 is made up of 13 amino acids. DNA for the CDR3: TGTGCCAGCAGCAACTACAGGACCTATGGCTACACCTTC. It codes for CASSNYRTYGYTF.

This clone turned up a few times. The V gene is TRBV5-1, the J gene TRBJ2-7; 7 bases line up with TRBD2. The germline gives CDR1 SGHRS, CDR2 YFSETQ. The CDR3 is 17 amino acids. V gave up 0 bases and J gave up 1 base; unmatched junction bases: 10. The CDR3 nucleotides read TGCGCCAGCAGCTTGGGAGGTGGCGGCGGGAGATCCTACGAGCAGTACTTC. Protein sequence: CASSLGGGGGRSYEQYF. Supplemented by reference TRBV5-1 and TRBJ2-7, the full variable domain reads KAGVTQTPRYLIKTRGQQVTLSCSPISGHRSVSWYQQTPGQGLQFLFEYFSETQRNKGNFPGRFSGRQFSNSRSEMNVSTLELGDSALYLCASSLGGGGGRSYEQYFGPGTRLTVT.

This clone turned up a few times. The CDR3 nucleotides are TGTGCCAGCAGCCCCGACAGGGGGCTAACAGCTTTCTTT. It encodes CASSPDRGLTAFF. The J gene is TRBJ1-1, the V gene TRBV11-2, with TRBD1 matching over 10 bases. The germline V gene encodes CDR1 SGHAT and CDR2 FQNNGV. This CDR3 spans 13 amino acids. J lost 10 bases, V lost 5 bases, and 7 bases had no gene match.

This chain joins TRBV4-3 and TRBJ2-3, with 10 positions matching TRBD2. Trimming took 0 bases from V and 4 from J; bases not matched to a gene: 7. The germline V gene encodes CDR1 LGHNA and CDR2 YSLEER. This CDR3 comprises 17 residues. CDR3 protein: CASSQEGASGGADTQYF. DNA of the CDR3: TGCGCCAGCAGCCAAGAAGGCGCTAGCGGGGGCGCAGATACGCAGTATTTT.

The CDR3 sequence is CASNILGSSYNEQFF. CDR3 in DNA: TGTGCCAGCAACATACTGGGGAGCTCCTACAATGAGCAGTTCTTC. V gene TRBV6-1 combines with J gene TRBJ2-1; D possibly corresponds to TRBD2 (5 bases). This CDR3 comprises 15 residues. Germline V lookup: CDR1 MNHNS, CDR2 SASEGT. V gave up 7 bases and J gave up 0 bases, with 13 bases separating them.

V gene TRBV3-1 (or the pseudogene TRBV3-2) combines with J gene TRBJ2-1, with 8 bases aligning to TRBD1. The CDR3 is 15 amino acids. After removal of 2 bases from V and 2 bases from J, the junction contained 2 bases not matched to a gene. Looked up from germline, CDR1 is LGHDT and CDR2 is YNNKEL (reference sequence). CDR3 nucleotides: TGTGCCAGCAGCCAATCGGACAGGGCCTACAATGAGCAGTTCTTC. Encoded protein: CASSQSDRAYNEQFF.

The V and J genes are TRBV7-2 and TRBJ1-5; 9 nucleotides align to TRBD1. Trimming removed 5 bases from V and 9 bases from J; junction bases left unmatched: 8. The CDR3 is 14 amino acids. Per the germline V gene, CDR1 is SGHTA and CDR2 is FQGNSA. CDR3 in DNA: TGTGCCAGCAGCCCCGGGGGGACAGGGAGGCCCCAGCATTTT. It encodes CASSPGGTGRPQHF.

Comments on this clone: Other DNA sequences from this sample encode an identical CDR3 as well. CDR3 residues: CASSLGQGNTEAFF. The CDR3 DNA sequence: TGTGCCAGCAGCTTAGGGCAGGGGAACACTGAAGCTTTCTTT. This chain joins TRBV7-3 and TRBJ1-1, with D tentatively TRBD1 (5 bases). The V and J ends lost 2 bases and 1 base respectively, with 8 bases between them. The germline CDR1 and CDR2 sequences are SGHTA and FQGTGA. This CDR3 has 14 residues.